This TCR beta chain derives from a study of T cells after yellow fever vaccination. Study-wide background: Preparation of fractions with low cell numbers was performed using SMART-Seq v4 Ultra Low Input.

This clonotype has a handful of counts. TCRdb re-called the 5' RACE reads through MiXCR, storing one row per CDR3 protein. The top ten clones hold around 25% of a sample with about 85,000 distinct CDR3 sequences, roughly 15% of them seen once. V lost 0 bases to trimming and J lost 7 bases, with 10 bases between them. The V gene's germline CDR1 is MGHRA and CDR2 YSYEKL. The CDR3 runs to 13 residues. This sample comprised CD8+ T cells not binding an NS4B(214-222) dextramer, sorted from PBMCs, obtained approximately 20 days after the first yellow fever vaccination. The origin of this receptor is a young man who received the YFV17D yellow fever vaccine. The chain couples TRBV4-1 to TRBJ2-7; the D is unclear. The CDR3 loop is CASSQDGPDEQYF. The DNA of the CDR3 is TGCGCCAGCAGCCAAGACGGGCCCGATGAGCAGTACTTC.